Below, 7 T cell receptor beta chains from the same sample are listed, as sequenced in a study of blood T cell repertoires in COVID-19. The table came from immunoSEQ multiplex PCR; TCRdb's copy has only in-frame clones and leaves some out. The data show fewer than 450,000 clones, 90% to 95% seen once. Sequenced: peripheral blood. The receptor set was obtained from a young woman who had recovered from COVID-19.

The chain has TRBV20-1 and TRBJ1-3; tentative D call: TRBD1 (6 bases). The germline V gene encodes CDR1 DFQATT and CDR2 SNEGSKA (reference sequence). This CDR3 contains 14 residues. V was trimmed by 4 bases and J by 2 bases, leaving 12 bases between them. DNA for the CDR3: TGCAGTGCTAATGACAGGCAGACTGGAAACACCATATATTTT. Residues: CSANDRQTGNTIYF.

This sequence joins TRBV4-1 and TRBJ2-1, with D perhaps matching TRBD2 (5 bases). The germline V gene has CDR1 MGHRA and CDR2 YSYEKL. V dropped 4 bases and J dropped 9 bases, with 13 bases sitting between them. The CDR3 consists of 13 residues. The CDR3 here is CASSLGLSREQFF. The CDR3 DNA sequence: TGCGCCAGCAGCCTTGGACTCTCCCGTGAGCAGTTCTTC.

V gene TRBV19 combines with J gene TRBJ2-2; D perhaps matches TRBD1 (6 bases). CDR3 size: 13 residues. The germline V gene has CDR1 LNHDA and CDR2 SQIVND (reference sequence). The V end was cut by 5 bases, the J end by 7 bases, with 11 bases between. The CDR3 region is CASSPGVHGELFF. In DNA form, the CDR3 reads TGTGCCAGTAGTCCAGGGGTGCACGGGGAGCTGTTTTTT.

The chain combines TRBV12-3 or TRBV12-4 with TRBJ1-2; D may be TRBD1 (6 bases). The CDR3 consists of 12 residues. V was pared by 4 bases and J by 8 bases, with 11 bases between. The CDR3 spells CASSSGAGGYTF. Written as DNA, the CDR3 is TGTGCCAGCAGTTCAGGGGCTGGGGGCTACACCTTC.

The sample holds one count of this clone. The gene calls are TRBV24-1 and TRBJ2-3, with D perhaps TRBD2 (6 bases). V dropped 0 bases and J dropped 0 bases, with 15 bases sitting between them. The CDR3 is 18 amino acids. In germline, CDR1 is KGHDR, CDR2 SFDVKD. The CDR3 protein is CATSDLPLGSGSTDTQYF. The CDR3 DNA reads TGTGCCACCAGTGATTTGCCTTTAGGGAGCGGGAGCACAGATACGCAGTATTTT.

The chain carries TRBV7-9 and TRBJ2-1; 7 nucleotides line up with TRBD2. Germline V gene lookup returns CDR1 SEHNR and CDR2 FQNEAQ (reference sequence). V shed 5 bases, J shed 14 bases, and the junction held 12 bases outside the gene matches. The CDR3 is 13 amino acids. The CDR3 DNA is TGTGCCAGCAGCCCCTCGGGAGGCCACCACGAGTTCTTC. Amino acid sequence: CASSPSGGHHEFF.

The V gene is TRBV18, the J gene TRBJ2-2; TRBD2 aligns across 9 bases. V gave up 3 bases and J gave up 4 bases; unmatched junction bases: 15. In germline, CDR1 is KGHSH, CDR2 LQKENI. This CDR3 contains 19 residues. CDR3 amino acids: CASSPYGREGPKGTGELFF. Written as DNA, the CDR3 is TGTGCCAGCTCACCCTATGGGCGGGAGGGCCCGAAAGGCACCGGGGAGCTGTTTTTT.